This T cell receptor (beta chain) was sequenced in a study of blood T cell repertoires in COVID-19. Study at large: In each case, the material was cDNA or gDNA derived from T cells, B-cell-depleted T cells, or PBMCs.

The table came from immunoSEQ multiplex PCR; TCRdb's copy has only in-frame clones and leaves some out. The sample comprises about 200,000 clones, approximately 82% of which are singletons, and 15% rests with the top ten. Enrollees, about 18 to 100 years old, lived in about two dozen US areas. Membership in each cohort depended on participant-reported clinical history. Recovered Cohort 3 donors showed two negative PCRs, clearance, or symptom resolution. The trim removed 6 bases at V and 6 bases at J, leaving 4 bases unmatched. The CDR3 has 13 amino acids. The germline V gene has CDR1 LNHDA and CDR2 SQIVND (reference sequence).

This receptor was taken from a man aged 35 to 55 who had recovered from COVID-19. Specimen: PBMCs or T cells enriched from blood (not recorded which). The V call is TRBV19, the J call TRBJ2-1; TRBD2 aligns across 8 bases. DNA for the CDR3: TGTGCCAGTAGGGGACTAGTCGGCAATGAGCAGTTCTTC. Translation gives CASRGLVGNEQFF.